The source of this TCR beta chain is a study of CD8+ T cells in alopecia areata (dated by TCRdb to 2016 to 2019). Regarding the study in general: The treated patients, all with moderate-to-severe alopecia areata, were enrolled in an open-label pilot trial of oral tofacitinib given at 5 to 10 mg twice daily. Tofacitinib was administered for 6 to 18 months, and 6 months of follow-up off drug were then conducted to assess delayed response and recurrence. immunoSEQ multiplex PCR using 35 Vbeta forward primers and 13 Jbeta reverse primers was used to amplify TCRbeta CDR3 regions. In humans, TCRbeta sequencing was performed on scalp tissue and on sorted CD4+ and CD8+ peripheral blood T cells from healthy controls and from patients with patchy or totalis/universalis alopecia areata. RNA was extracted with the PAXgene miRNA kit for fixed scalp, the miRNeasy kit for PBMCs, and the RNeasy kit for mouse skin. In treated patients, disease severity was measured using the SALT score, which gives the percentage of scalp surface area affected. Tofacitinib-treated patients had biopsies at baseline and at 4 and 24 weeks of treatment, with a later scalp biopsy in several patients. High-throughput TCRbeta sequencing was used to examine T cell clonal expansion in alopecia areata in both the C3H/HeJ mouse model and human patients. Scalp clonality was compared across normal scalp (n=4), patchy alopecia areata scalp (n=8), and alopecia totalis/universalis scalp (n=8).

The time point label on this specimen signifies: about 25 weeks on oral tofacitinib. What this sample's treatment or condition label stands for: oral pan-JAK inhibitor, 5-10 mg twice daily. Lesional scalp punch biopsies and peripheral blood were obtained from alopecia areata patients. PBMCs were isolated by density centrifugation and stained for CD3, CD4 and CD8, after which CD4+ and CD8+ T cells were sorted on a FACSAria. The library was made by the immunoSEQ multiplex PCR assay. RNA was extracted from all samples and reverse transcribed into cDNA as template for TCR sequencing. First-strand cDNA was synthesized with SuperScript III using a 2:1 mix of oligo-dT and random hexamers. Amplification bias was assessed with a synthetic immune receptor repertoire, and residual bias was removed computationally. Per the original workflow: Raw reads were preprocessed to remove errors, and CDR3 was defined according to IMGT conventions as the region from the conserved cysteine to phenylalanine. Clonality was calculated as 1 minus Shannon entropy normalized by log2 of the number of productive unique TCRs. CD4 or CD8 identity of scalp clones was inferred by cross-referencing scalp TCRbeta sequences with sorted blood CD4 and CD8 repertoires. Entries here come from immuneACCESS through TCRdb and include only in-frame sequences with V and J called. Some clones fail to appear in such tables; in the studies checked, an unresolved V gene covers under half of the shortfall, and the cause of the remainder is unknown. The V and J calls and clone size come from that table; D and trimming were worked out from the DNA. The sample data list 79,000 or so clones, and about 71% of these were observed just once. The biggest ten clones account for about a quarter of the sample.

This clone has just a few counts. This clone's antigen is unknown. Base-call qualities are not available, and no considerably larger clone is one nucleotide away. The V and J ends are trimmed by 6 bases and 10 bases, leaving 10 bases between them. From a lookup of the germline V gene, CDR1 and CDR2 are LGHNA and YSLEER. The CDR3 covers 11 residues, taking in both the cysteine and the phenylalanine. Kept here is only the CDR3 DNA, which spans 33 bases and is read in frame from base 1. What the study reported, not specific to this receptor: Resident alphabeta T cells in normal human skin are also sequenced, complicating scalp TCR repertoire analysis, unlike mouse skin dominated by gammadelta T cells. Tofacitinib significantly decreased scalp clonality and the number of expanded CD8+ clones among the top 100 scalp clones. During tofacitinib treatment, many expanded lesional clones stuck around in both scalp and blood, and this persistence may partly explain why relapse happens after treatment is stopped. Compared with mice, TCR sequences shared between patients were less clear, possibly partly because of HLA diversity across the patient population. Lesional scalp, especially in alopecia totalis/universalis, showed higher clonality and more expanded CD8+ clones than normal scalp, suggesting antigenic drive. Because the treated cohort was small and included a single nonresponder, larger studies are needed to assess links between baseline CD8+ expansion and response.

The source of this sequence is a human donor with alopecia areata. The sequence is built from TRBV4-3 and TRBJ2-1; TRBD1 is a possible D gene, resting on 6 matching bases. This sample comprised CD8+ T cells sorted from blood, obtained at week 24, from a patient treated with tofacitinib. Here the CDR3 is given as CASSGGLEQFF. Here is the DNA: TGCGCCAGCAGTGGGGGCTTGGAGCAGTTCTTC.